The next 21 T cell receptor beta chains were all read from a single sample in a study of T cell responses to AZD1222 COVID-19 vaccine. TCRdb keeps only in-frame clones here, not all; method: immunoSEQ multiplex PCR. The data contain tens of thousands of clones, around 85% of them singletons. Sequenced here: peripheral blood, sampled 28 days after the second AZD1222 dose. The receptors here all came from an adult who received the AZD1222 COVID-19 vaccine.

The V call is TRBV3-1 (or the pseudogene TRBV3-2), the J call TRBJ2-7; D remains ambiguous. Trimming took off 4 bases at V and 7 bases at J, with 17 bases between the two ends. The CDR3 length is 14 residues. The germline CDR1 and CDR2 sequences are LGHDT and YNNKEL (reference sequence). The CDR3 nucleotides read TGTGCCAGCAGCCTCCCAGGAACGCTGGGGGAGCAGTACTTC. Protein: CASSLPGTLGEQYF.

This chain uses TRBV5-4 with TRBJ2-6; TRBD1 is a possible D gene (6 bases). The germline V and J ends were trimmed by 1 base and 4 bases, with 9 bases remaining between them. CDR1 SGHNT and CDR2 YYREEE come from the germline V gene (reference sequence). The CDR3 is made up of 15 amino acids. CDR3: CASSLTGRGANVLTF. CDR3 DNA sequence: TGTGCCAGCAGCTTGACAGGGCGCGGGGCCAACGTCCTGACTTTC.

V is TRBV4-1 and J is TRBJ2-5; tentatively, D is TRBD2 (6 bases). Germline CDR1 MGHRA, CDR2 YSYEKL. This CDR3 region has 16 residues. Deletions cut 1 base from V and 2 bases from J, with 14 bases between. The DNA of the CDR3 is TGCGCCAGCAGCCAAGGGGTCGGGACTTCACAAGAGACCCAGTACTTC. Its protein is CASSQGVGTSQETQYF.

The gene calls are TRBV4-2 and TRBJ2-1; 14 bases line up with TRBD2. Trimming at V came to 1 base and at J to 8 bases, leaving 7 bases not matched to a gene. The length of the CDR3 is 17 residues. The germline V gene encodes CDR1 LGHNA and CDR2 YNFKEQ. DNA for the CDR3: TGTGCCAGCAGCCAAGGACTAGCGGGAGGGCCAAGGGATGAGCAGTTCTTC. This gives the protein CASSQGLAGGPRDEQFF.

The chain is built from TRBV4-2 and TRBJ1-5; D possibly corresponds to TRBD1 (6 bases). Trimming took off 4 bases at V and 6 bases at J, with 13 bases between the two ends. Germline V gene sequence: CDR1 LGHNA, CDR2 YNFKEQ. The CDR3 totals 14 residues. CDR3 residues: CASSPEDRTQPQHF. The CDR3 DNA reads as TGTGCCAGCAGCCCCGAAGACAGGACTCAGCCCCAGCATTTT.

In this sample, this clone turned up a few times. The chain carries TRBV28 and TRBJ2-7, with 8 positions matching TRBD1. From germline, CDR1 is MDHEN and CDR2 SYDVKM. CDR3 length equals 17 residues. The V gene end was trimmed by 7 bases and the J gene end by 2 bases; junction bases not matched to a gene: 16. CDR3 DNA sequence: TGTGCCAGCACTAGTTTATGGACCACAGGGGGGACCTACGAGCAGTACTTC. The encoded protein is CASTSLWTTGGTYEQYF.

The chain employs TRBV5-1 and TRBJ1-2; 9 nucleotides agree with TRBD1. V was clipped by 4 bases and J by 3 bases; unmatched bases: 7. The CDR3 is made up of 15 amino acids. Germline lookup yields CDR1 SGHRS and CDR2 YFSETQ. This CDR3 reads CASSPRGQGHYGYTF. CDR3 DNA sequence: TGCGCCAGCAGCCCAAGGGGACAGGGCCACTATGGCTACACCTTC.

The chain is built from TRBV5-1 and TRBJ1-5, with D perhaps TRBD1 (6 bases). V lost 4 bases, J lost 3 bases, and 11 bases lay in between. Germline lookup yields CDR1 SGHRS and CDR2 YFSETQ. CDR3 length equals 14 residues. The CDR3 region has the DNA TGCGCCAGCAGCCTGTCAGGGGACAATCAGCCCCAGCATTTT. It is translated as CASSLSGDNQPQHF. Supplemented by reference TRBV5-1 and TRBJ1-5, the full variable domain reads KAGVTQTPRYLIKTRGQQVTLSCSPISGHRSVSWYQQTPGQGLQFLFEYFSETQRNKGNFPGRFSGRQFSNSRSEMNVSTLELGDSALYLCASSLSGDNQPQHFGDGTRLSIL.

The V call is TRBV6-5, the J call TRBJ2-1; 8 bases are a match to TRBD2. This CDR3 comprises 15 residues. V trimming: 2 bases; J trimming: 2 bases; junction bases outside the gene matches: 2. CDR1 MNHEY and CDR2 SVGAGI come from the germline V gene. The CDR3 spells CASSYDGRAYNEQFF. The CDR3 DNA follows: TGTGCCAGCAGTTACGACGGGAGGGCCTACAATGAGCAGTTCTTC.

The chain uses TRBV3-1 (or the pseudogene TRBV3-2) and TRBJ1-3; the D is unclear. Germline loops: CDR1 LGHDT, CDR2 YNNKEL (reference sequence). This CDR3 has 15 residues. V lost 0 bases to trimming and J lost 0 bases, with 6 bases between them. CDR3 sequence reads: CASSQDLGSGNTIYF. The CDR3 nucleotides are TGTGCCAGCAGCCAAGATCTGGGCTCTGGAAACACCATATATTTT.

The chain carries TRBV19 and TRBJ1-2, with a weak D call TRBD1 (5 bases). V was cut by 2 bases and J by 7 bases, with 17 bases left in between. In germline, CDR1 is LNHDA, CDR2 SQIVND (reference sequence). The CDR3 is made up of 15 amino acids. CDR3 nucleotide sequence: TGTGCCAGTAGTATAAAAGCGGGAGGGGCCGGTGGCTACACCTTC. This codes for CASSIKAGGAGGYTF.

CDR3: CASSSFPYEQYF. CDR3 nucleotide sequence: TGTGCCAGCAGCTCCTTCCCCTACGAGCAGTACTTC. The chain joins TRBV5-4 to TRBJ2-7; D not certain. V was clipped by 3 bases and J by 2 bases, with 6 bases between them. Germline CDR1 is SGHNT and CDR2 is YYREEE (reference sequence). This CDR3 is 12 amino acids long.

The V call is TRBV5-4, the J call TRBJ2-1, with D possibly matching TRBD2 (5 bases). Deletions cut 4 bases from V and 4 bases from J, with 15 bases between. Germline V gives CDR1 SGHNT, CDR2 YYREEE (reference sequence). The CDR3 is 15 residues long. The CDR3 DNA reads TGTGCCAGCAGCGCCGACGGGGTTACGTACAATGAGCAGTTCTTC. Encoded protein: CASSADGVTYNEQFF.

The rearrangement joins TRBV19 to TRBJ1-3; D is ambiguous. V shed 3 bases and J shed 4 bases, with 4 bases lying between them. The CDR3 spans 12 residues. Germline CDR1 LNHDA, CDR2 SQIVND (reference sequence). CDR3 coding DNA: TGTGCCAGTAGTATCGGGGGAAACACCATATATTTT. As protein: CASSIGGNTIYF.

The chain carries TRBV28 and TRBJ1-1, with 8 bases fitting TRBD1. The trim removed 5 bases at V and 7 bases at J, leaving 9 bases unmatched. The CDR3 has 14 amino acids. Germline assignment: CDR1 MDHEN and CDR2 SYDVKM. The CDR3 bases are TGTGCCAGCAGTAGGGGGCCCGGGACAGGTGAAGCTTTCTTT. This sequence encodes CASSRGPGTGEAFF.

The V gene is TRBV4-3, the J gene TRBJ1-1; weak D call: TRBD1 (6 bases). Per germline, CDR1 LGHNA and CDR2 YSLEER. V shed 3 bases and J shed 4 bases, with 15 bases lying between them. The CDR3 runs 15 residues. CDR3 sequence (DNA): TGCGCCAGCAGCCAGATTACAGGGTTTCGCACTGAAGCTTTCTTT. It specifies CASSQITGFRTEAFF.

V is TRBV6-2 or TRBV6-3 and J is TRBJ1-2, with 8 nucleotides matching TRBD1. In germline, CDR1 is MNHEY, CDR2 SVGEGT. CDR3 length equals 13 residues. The J segment lost 12 bases and the V segment lost 4 bases, leaving 10 bases of the junction unmatched. The CDR3 DNA is TGTGCCAGCAGTTTAGCCCGGGGACAGGTGGACACCTTC. It codes for CASSLARGQVDTF.

This chain links TRBV4-2 with TRBJ1-1; D is unresolved. The CDR3 runs 15 residues. Germline V lookup: CDR1 LGHNA, CDR2 YNFKEQ. Trimming pared 0 bases from V and 0 bases from J, leaving 8 bases between. The CDR3 coding sequence is TGTGCCAGCAGCCAAGATAGTTACATGAACACTGAAGCTTTCTTT. This codes for CASSQDSYMNTEAFF.

This chain joins TRBV30 and TRBJ1-1, with D perhaps TRBD1 (6 bases). V shed 3 bases and J shed 6 bases, with 23 bases lying between them. The CDR3 has 16 residues. CDR1 and CDR2 from the germline V gene are GTSNPN and SVGIG (reference sequence). The CDR3 region has the DNA TGTGCCTGGAGCCCCCCCAGGGGATCCTATCCGGCTGAAGCTTTCTTT. Translating it yields CAWSPPRGSYPAEAFF.

This CDR3 reads CASSIGRGMNTEAFF. CDR3 DNA sequence: TGTGCCAGTAGTATAGGTCGGGGGATGAACACTGAAGCTTTCTTT. V gene TRBV19 combines with J gene TRBJ1-1; possibly TRBD1 for D (5 bases). This CDR3 comprises 15 residues. Germline CDR1 and CDR2: LNHDA and SQIVND (reference sequence). Trimming took off 1 base at V and 0 bases at J, with 9 bases between the two ends.

The chain couples TRBV11-2 to TRBJ1-3, with D tentatively TRBD1 (5 bases). With 2 bases removed from V and 0 bases from J, the gap between germline ends came to 14 bases. The CDR3 contains 17 residues. Looked up from germline, CDR1 is SGHAT and CDR2 is FQNNGV. In DNA form, the CDR3 reads TGTGCCAGCAGCTTATTTGGGACGGGGAGCTCTGGAAACACCATATATTTT. It codes for CASSLFGTGSSGNTIYF.